This TCR beta chain was observed in a study of blood T cell repertoires in COVID-19. The protocol was immunoSEQ multiplex PCR, while the TCRdb copy is restricted to in-frame clones and leaves out a portion. The table records around 94,000 clones, approximately 88% of them present only once. The V and J ends lost 9 bases and 8 bases respectively, with 19 bases between them. There are 13 residues in the CDR3. Germline V gene data show CDR1 as SNHLY and CDR2 as FYNNEI. The chain links TRBV2 to TRBJ1-2; maybe TRBD1 (5 bases). Sequences were obtained from peripheral blood. The source of this sequence is a human donor in a cohort sampled during active COVID-19. In DNA, the CDR3 is TGTGCCAGTCGGGGGGGTCCTGCTGGAGGCTACACCTTC. It codes for CASRGGPAGGYTF.